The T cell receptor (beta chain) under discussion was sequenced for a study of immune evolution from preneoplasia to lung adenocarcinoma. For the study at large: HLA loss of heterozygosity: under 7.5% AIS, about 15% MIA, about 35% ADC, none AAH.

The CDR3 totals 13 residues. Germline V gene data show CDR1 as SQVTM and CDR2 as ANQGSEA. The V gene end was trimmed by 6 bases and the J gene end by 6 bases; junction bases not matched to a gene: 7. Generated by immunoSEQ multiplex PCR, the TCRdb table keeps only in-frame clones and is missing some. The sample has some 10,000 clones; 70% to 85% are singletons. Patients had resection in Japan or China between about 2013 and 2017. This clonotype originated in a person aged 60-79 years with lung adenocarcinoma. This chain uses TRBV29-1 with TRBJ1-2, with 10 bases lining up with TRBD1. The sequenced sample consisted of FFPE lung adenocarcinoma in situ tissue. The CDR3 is CSVRQGARDGYTF. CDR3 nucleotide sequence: TGCAGCGTCCGACAGGGGGCGAGAGATGGCTACACCTTC. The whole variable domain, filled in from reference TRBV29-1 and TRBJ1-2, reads SAVISQKPSRDICQRGTSLTIQCQVDSQVTMMFWYRQQPGQSLTLIATANQGSEATYESGFVIDKFPISRPNLTFSTLTVSNMSPEDSSIYLCSVRQGARDGYTFGSGTRLTVV.